This T cell receptor (beta chain) was recorded in a study of blood T cell repertoires in COVID-19. Study-wide background: COVID-19 samples from acute and convalescent phases originated in the United States, Italy and Spain. T cells, B-cell-depleted T cells, or PBMCs provided the cDNA or gDNA that served as material.

Original analysis: Amplification of reference gene primers provided the estimated nucleated cell counts. The table came from immunoSEQ multiplex PCR; TCRdb's copy has only in-frame clones and leaves some out. D and trimming come from the DNA, and the V and J calls and clone size come from that table. Of some 100,000 clones in the sample, about 91% were seen once. Seattle enrolled patients during active infection and tracked them longitudinally. Germline lookup yields CDR1 MDHEN and CDR2 SYDVKM. V lost 5 bases and J lost 0; bases outside the gene matches: 5. The CDR3 loop spans 15 amino acids. This clone came up once.

The sequence came from a man between 50 and 59 years old with COVID-19, enrolled during active disease. The V and J genes are TRBV28 and TRBJ2-7, with 9 bases lining up with TRBD1. Sequencing was done on a sample of peripheral blood. The CDR3, as DNA: TGTGCCAGCAGTCTCGGGACAGGGAGCTCCTACGAGCAGTACTTC. Residues: CASSLGTGSSYEQYF.